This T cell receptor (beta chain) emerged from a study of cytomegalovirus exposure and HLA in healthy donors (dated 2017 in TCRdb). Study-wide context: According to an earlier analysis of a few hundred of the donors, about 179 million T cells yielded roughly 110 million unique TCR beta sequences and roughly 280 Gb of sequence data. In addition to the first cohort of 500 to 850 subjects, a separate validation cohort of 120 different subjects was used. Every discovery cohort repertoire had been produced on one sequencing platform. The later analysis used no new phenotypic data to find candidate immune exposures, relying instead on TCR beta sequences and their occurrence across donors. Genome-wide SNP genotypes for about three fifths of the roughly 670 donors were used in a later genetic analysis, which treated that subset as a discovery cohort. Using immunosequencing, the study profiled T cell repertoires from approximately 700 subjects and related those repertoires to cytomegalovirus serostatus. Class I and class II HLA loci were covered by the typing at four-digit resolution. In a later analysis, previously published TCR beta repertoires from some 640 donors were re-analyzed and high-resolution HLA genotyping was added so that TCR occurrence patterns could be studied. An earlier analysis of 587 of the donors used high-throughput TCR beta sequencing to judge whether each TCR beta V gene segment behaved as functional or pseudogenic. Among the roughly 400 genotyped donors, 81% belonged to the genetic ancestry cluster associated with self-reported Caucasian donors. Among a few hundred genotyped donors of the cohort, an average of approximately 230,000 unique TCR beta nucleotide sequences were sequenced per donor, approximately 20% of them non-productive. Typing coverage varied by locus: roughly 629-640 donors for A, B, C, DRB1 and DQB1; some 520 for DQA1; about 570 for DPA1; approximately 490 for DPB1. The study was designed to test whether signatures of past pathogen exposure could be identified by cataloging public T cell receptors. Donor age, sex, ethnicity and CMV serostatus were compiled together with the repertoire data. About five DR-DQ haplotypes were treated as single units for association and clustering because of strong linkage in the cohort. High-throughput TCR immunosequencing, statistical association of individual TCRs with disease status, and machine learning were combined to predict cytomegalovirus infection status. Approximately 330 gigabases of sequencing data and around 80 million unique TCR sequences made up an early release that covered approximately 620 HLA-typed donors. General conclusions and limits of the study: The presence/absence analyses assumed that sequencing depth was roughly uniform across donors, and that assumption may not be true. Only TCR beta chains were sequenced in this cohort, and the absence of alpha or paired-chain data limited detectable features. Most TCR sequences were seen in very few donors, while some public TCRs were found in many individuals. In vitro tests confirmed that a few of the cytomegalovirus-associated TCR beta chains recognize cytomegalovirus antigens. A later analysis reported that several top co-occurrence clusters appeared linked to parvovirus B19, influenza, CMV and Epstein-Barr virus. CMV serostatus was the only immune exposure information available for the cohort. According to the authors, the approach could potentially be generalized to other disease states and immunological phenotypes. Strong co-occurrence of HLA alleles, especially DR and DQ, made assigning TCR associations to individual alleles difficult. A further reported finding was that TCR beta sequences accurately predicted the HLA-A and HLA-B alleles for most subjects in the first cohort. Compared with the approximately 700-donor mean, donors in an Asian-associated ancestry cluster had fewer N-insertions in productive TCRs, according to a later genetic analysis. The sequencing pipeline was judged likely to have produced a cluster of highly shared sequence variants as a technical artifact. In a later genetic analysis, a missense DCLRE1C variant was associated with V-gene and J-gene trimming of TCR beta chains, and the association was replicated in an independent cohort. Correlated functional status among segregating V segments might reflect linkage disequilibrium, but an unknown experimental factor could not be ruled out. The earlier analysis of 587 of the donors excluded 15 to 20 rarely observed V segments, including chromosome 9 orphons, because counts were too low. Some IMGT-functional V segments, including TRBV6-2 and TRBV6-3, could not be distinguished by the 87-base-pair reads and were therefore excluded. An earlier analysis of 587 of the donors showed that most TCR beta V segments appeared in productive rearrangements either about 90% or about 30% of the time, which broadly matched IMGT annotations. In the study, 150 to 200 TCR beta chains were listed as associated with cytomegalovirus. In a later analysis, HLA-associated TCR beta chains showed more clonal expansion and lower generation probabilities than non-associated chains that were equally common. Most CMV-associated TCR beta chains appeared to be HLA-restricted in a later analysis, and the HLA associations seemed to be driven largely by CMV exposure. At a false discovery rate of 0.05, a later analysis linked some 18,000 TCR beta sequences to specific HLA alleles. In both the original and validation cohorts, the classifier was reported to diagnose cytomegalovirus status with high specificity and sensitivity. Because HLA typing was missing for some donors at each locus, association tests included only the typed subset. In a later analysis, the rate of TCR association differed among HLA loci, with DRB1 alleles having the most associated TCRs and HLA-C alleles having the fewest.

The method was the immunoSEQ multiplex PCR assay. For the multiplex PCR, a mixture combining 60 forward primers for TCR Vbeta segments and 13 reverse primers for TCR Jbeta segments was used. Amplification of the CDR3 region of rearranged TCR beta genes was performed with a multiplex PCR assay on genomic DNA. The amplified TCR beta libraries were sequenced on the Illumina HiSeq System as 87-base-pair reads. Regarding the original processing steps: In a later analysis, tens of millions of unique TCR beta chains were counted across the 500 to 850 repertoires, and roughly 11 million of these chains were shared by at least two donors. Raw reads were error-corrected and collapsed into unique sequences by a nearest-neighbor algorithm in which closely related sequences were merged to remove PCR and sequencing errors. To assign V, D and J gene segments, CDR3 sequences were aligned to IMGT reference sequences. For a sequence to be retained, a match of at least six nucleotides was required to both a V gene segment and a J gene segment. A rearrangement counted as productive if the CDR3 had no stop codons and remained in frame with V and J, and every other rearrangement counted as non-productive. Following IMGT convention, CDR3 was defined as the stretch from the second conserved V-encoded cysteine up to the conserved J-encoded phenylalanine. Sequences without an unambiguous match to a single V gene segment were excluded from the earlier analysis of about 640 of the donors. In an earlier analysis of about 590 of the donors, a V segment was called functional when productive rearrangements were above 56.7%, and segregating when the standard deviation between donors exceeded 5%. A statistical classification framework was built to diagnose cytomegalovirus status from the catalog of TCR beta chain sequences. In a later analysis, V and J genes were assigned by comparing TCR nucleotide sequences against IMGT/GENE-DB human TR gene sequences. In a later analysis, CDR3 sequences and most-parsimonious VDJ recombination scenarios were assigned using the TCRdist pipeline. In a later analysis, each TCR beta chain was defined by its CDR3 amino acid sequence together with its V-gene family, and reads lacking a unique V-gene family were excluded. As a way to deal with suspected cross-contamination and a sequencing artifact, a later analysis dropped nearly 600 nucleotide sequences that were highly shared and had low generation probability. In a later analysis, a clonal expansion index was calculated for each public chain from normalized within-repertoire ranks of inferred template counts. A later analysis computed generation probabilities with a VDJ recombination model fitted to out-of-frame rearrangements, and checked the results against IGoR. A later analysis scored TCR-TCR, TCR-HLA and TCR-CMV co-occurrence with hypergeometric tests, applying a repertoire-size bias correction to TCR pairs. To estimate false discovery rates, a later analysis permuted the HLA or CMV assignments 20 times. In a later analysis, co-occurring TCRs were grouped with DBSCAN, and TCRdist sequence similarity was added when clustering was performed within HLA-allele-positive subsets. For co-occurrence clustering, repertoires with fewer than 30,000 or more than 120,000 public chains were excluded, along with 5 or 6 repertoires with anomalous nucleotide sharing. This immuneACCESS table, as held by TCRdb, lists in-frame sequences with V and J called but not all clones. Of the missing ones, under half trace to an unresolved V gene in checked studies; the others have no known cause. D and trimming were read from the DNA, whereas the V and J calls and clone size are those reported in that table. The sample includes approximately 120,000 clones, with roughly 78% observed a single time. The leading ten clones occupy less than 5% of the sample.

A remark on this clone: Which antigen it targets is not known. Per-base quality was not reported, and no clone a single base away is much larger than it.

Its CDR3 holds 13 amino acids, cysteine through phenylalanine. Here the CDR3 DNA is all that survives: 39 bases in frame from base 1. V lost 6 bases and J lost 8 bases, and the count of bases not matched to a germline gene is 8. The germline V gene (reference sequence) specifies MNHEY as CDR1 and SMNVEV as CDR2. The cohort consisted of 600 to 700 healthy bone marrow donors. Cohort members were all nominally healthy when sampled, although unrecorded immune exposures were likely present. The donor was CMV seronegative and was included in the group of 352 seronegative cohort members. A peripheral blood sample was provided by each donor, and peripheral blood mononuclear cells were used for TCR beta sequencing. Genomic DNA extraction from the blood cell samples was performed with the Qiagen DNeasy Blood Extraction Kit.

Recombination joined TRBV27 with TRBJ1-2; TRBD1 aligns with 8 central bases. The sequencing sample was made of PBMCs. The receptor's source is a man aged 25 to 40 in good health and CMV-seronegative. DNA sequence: TGTGCCAGCAGCCCAGACAGGGGACAAGGCTACACCTTC. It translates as CASSPDRGQGYTF.